This T cell receptor (beta chain) was obtained from a study of T cells after yellow fever vaccination. To note about this clonotype: What it recognizes is unknown.

Overall study findings and caveats: Faster peaking, at day 5 versus 15, marked a secondary response that was weaker.

TCRdb re-called the 5' RACE reads with MiXCR, one entry per CDR3 protein. This sample has 550,000 to 750,000 distinct CDR3 sequences, with roughly 13% found just once. V was pared by 3 bases and J by 8 bases, with 4 bases of the junction left unmatched. CDR1 is LNHDA and CDR2 is SQIVND in the germline V gene (reference sequence). This CDR3 spans 14 amino acids. V and J are TRBV19 and TRBJ2-1; TRBD2 matches at 10 bases. The TCR sequence derives from a man aged 25 to 40 who received the YFV17D yellow fever vaccine. Here the sequenced sample was PBMCs, taken on the day of the yellow fever booster vaccination. DNA of the CDR3: TGTGCCAGTAGTATTGTAGCGGGAGGCGATGAGCAGTTCTTC. This encodes CASSIVAGGDEQFF.